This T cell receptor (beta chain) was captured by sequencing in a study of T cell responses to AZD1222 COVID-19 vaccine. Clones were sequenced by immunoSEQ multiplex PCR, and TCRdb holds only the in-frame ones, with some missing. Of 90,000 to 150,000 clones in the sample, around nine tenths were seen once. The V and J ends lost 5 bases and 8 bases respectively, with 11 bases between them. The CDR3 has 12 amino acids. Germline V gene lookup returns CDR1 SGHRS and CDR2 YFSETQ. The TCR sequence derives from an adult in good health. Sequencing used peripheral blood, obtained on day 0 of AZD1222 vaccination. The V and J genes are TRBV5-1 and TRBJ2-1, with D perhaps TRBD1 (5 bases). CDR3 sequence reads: CASSQLGDEQFF. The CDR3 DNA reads TGCGCCAGCAGTCAGTTAGGGGATGAGCAGTTCTTC.